The rows below give T cell receptor beta chains drawn from one sample of a study of T cell repertoires in cytomegalovirus infection. Their antigen targets remain unknown. TCRdb fed the reads into MiXCR, producing one record per CDR3 protein. This table has 140,000 to 150,000 distinct CDR3 sequences, over 25% appearing once. The specimen was CD8+ T cells from cultured PBMCs, collected from culture after CMV antigen stimulation. The source is a human donor in good health (CMV status not recorded). Some clones in this sample may be carry-over from other donors' samples. Each CDR3 is given with its conserved first and last residue. The D gene is left open where the match is weak. A clone size is listed for some rows: how often the clone was seen (once, few, many), or a class if it is expanded.

>NA|TRBV12-3/TRBV12-4|TRBJ1-1|NA
CASMTLGVPEAFF
TGTGCCAGCATGACCTTGGGGGTCCCTGAAGCTTTCTTT
>TRBD2|TRBV11-2|TRBJ2-3|many
CASSLERGGTDTQYF
TGTGCCAGCAGCCTAGAACGGGGAGGGACAGATACGCAGTATTTT
>NA|TRBV2|TRBJ1-5|NA
CASSLPGYQPQHF
TGTGCCAGCAGTCTCCCAGGATATCAGCCCCAGCATTTT
>TRBD1|TRBV7-9|TRBJ1-2|few
CASSAGQNPYVYGYTF
TGTGCCAGCAGCGCGGGACAGAACCCCTACGTCTATGGCTACACCTTC
>TRBD2|TRBV12-3/TRBV12-4|TRBJ2-4|NA
CASSLTSGGRSIQYF
TGTGCCAGCAGTCTAACTAGCGGGGGGCGCTCCATTCAGTACTTC
>NA|TRBV7-6|TRBJ1-1|NA
CASSLSPTGTEAFF
TGTGCCAGCTCACTATCCCCAACGGGGACTGAAGCTTTCTTT
>NA|TRBV6-6|TRBJ2-7|NA
CGVRGNSGEQYF
TGTGGAGTTCGGGGGAACTCGGGCGAGCAGTACTTC
>NA|TRBV7-9|TRBJ1-2|few
CASSLLQAPDGYTF
TGTGCCAGCAGCCTCCTCCAGGCGCCCGATGGCTACACCTTC
>NA|TRBV6-6|TRBJ2-2|NA
CASSYSRYTGELFF
TGTGCCAGCAGTTACTCGCGGTACACCGGGGAGCTGTTTTTT
>NA|TRBV19|TRBJ2-6|NA
CASSIASGANVLTF
TGTGCCAGTAGTATAGCATCTGGGGCCAACGTCCTGACTTTC
>TRBD1|TRBV12-3/TRBV12-4|TRBJ2-7|NA
CASSRRDRGSYEQYF
TGTGCCAGCAGTAGAAGGGACAGGGGATCATACGAGCAGTACTTC
>TRBD1|TRBV27|TRBJ1-2|NA
CASSLSGTGSGYGYTF
TGTGCCAGCAGTTTATCGGGGACAGGGTCGGGCTATGGCTACACCTTC
>TRBD1|TRBV7-9|TRBJ2-7|NA
CASSFPRDSRLDTFSYEQYF
TGTGCCAGCAGCTTCCCCCGGGACAGCCGCCTTGACACATTCTCCTACGAGCAGTACTTC
>NA|TRBV7-8|TRBJ2-3|few
CASSPGLPPDTQYF
TGTGCCAGCAGCCCCGGACTGCCCCCAGATACGCAGTATTTT
>NA|TRBV3-1|TRBJ2-7|few
CASSQDRTDYEQYF
TGTGCCAGCAGCCAAGATCGCACAGACTACGAGCAGTACTTC
>TRBD2|TRBV6-2/TRBV6-3|TRBJ2-1|NA
CASSYFPSGDNEQFF
TGTGCCAGCAGTTACTTCCCTAGCGGGGACAATGAGCAGTTCTTC
>TRBD1|TRBV6-5|TRBJ2-7|few
CASSYRGGPYEQYF
TGTGCCAGCAGTTACCGAGGGGGCCCCTACGAGCAGTACTTC
>NA|TRBV28|TRBJ1-1|NA
CASSLNTVGTEAFF
TGTGCCAGCAGTTTAAATACAGTGGGGACTGAAGCTTTCTTT
>TRBD2|TRBV7-2|TRBJ2-1|few
CASSQHLSGGVYNEQFF
TGTGCCAGCAGCCAGCATCTTAGCGGGGGGGTCTACAATGAGCAGTTCTTC
>NA|TRBV27|TRBJ2-3|NA
CASSLFSADTQYF
TGTGCCAGCAGTTTATTCTCCGCAGATACGCAGTATTTT
>NA|TRBV6-2/TRBV6-3|TRBJ2-6|NA
CASRPDLGRVGSGANVLTF
TGTGCCAGCAGGCCCGATTTGGGCAGGGTCGGTTCTGGGGCCAACGTCCTGACTTTC
>TRBD1|TRBV7-9|TRBJ2-7|NA
CASSQAAGGLYEQYF
TGTGCCAGCAGCCAGGCGGCAGGGGGCCTCTACGAGCAGTACTTC